Listed below are T cell receptor beta chains from one sample, sequenced in a study of blood T cell repertoires in COVID-19. Clones were read by immunoSEQ multiplex PCR, and TCRdb kept only the in-frame ones, dropping some. The profile covers approximately 210,000 clones, with more than 70% appearing a single time and over 7% taken by the ten largest. Sequencing used PBMCs or T cells enriched from blood (not recorded which). These receptors were collected from a woman under 30 who had recovered from COVID-19. CDR3s include the opening cysteine and the closing phenylalanine or tryptophan. A D gene is named only where the DNA matches it firmly. Some rows have no size entry. The others give once, few or many, or a class for an expanded clone.

V	D	size	J	DNA	CDR3
TRBV29-1	.	.	TRBJ1-3	TGCAGCGTCACCGGGGGTAATCGAGGAAACACCATATATTTT	CSVTGGNRGNTIYF
TRBV14	.	once	TRBJ1-5	TGTGCCAGCAGCCAGGGGGGAAGCAATCAGCCCCAGCATTTT	CASSQGGSNQPQHF
TRBV21-1	.	.	TRBJ2-3	TGTGCCAGCAGTTTCTGTAGGACTAGCTTGGGACATAGGCCTACAGATACGCAGTATTTT	CASSFCRTSLGHRPTDTQYF
TRBV2	TRBD1	.	TRBJ1-1	TGTGCCAGCAGTGAGGGGACAGAGAACACTGAAGCTTTCTTT	CASSEGTENTEAFF
TRBV2	TRBD1	.	TRBJ2-7	TGTGCCAGCAGGAGGACAGGATGGGAGCAGTACTTC	CASRRTGWEQYF
TRBV18	TRBD2	.	TRBJ2-5	TGTGCCAGCTCACCATGGGAGGGGCGGCAAGAGACCCAGTACTTC	CASSPWEGRQETQYF
TRBV14	.	.	TRBJ1-1	TGTGCCAGCAGCCAATGGGGGGGGAGCACTGAAGCTTTCTTT	CASSQWGGSTEAFF
TRBV4-1	TRBD1	.	TRBJ1-1	TGCGCCAGCAGCCATCCGGGACAGGGGGCGCAGGACACTGAAGCTTTCTTT	CASSHPGQGAQDTEAFF
TRBV2	TRBD1	.	TRBJ2-1	TGTGCCAGCAGGTTCCGGGGACAGATAACTTACAATGAGCAGTTCTTC	CASRFRGQITYNEQFF
TRBV5-1	.	.	TRBJ2-7	TGCGCCAGCAGCTTCCGGGTAGGGAGCGACGAGCAGTACTTC	CASSFRVGSDEQYF
TRBV15	TRBD1	.	TRBJ2-7	TGTGCCACCAGCAGCGGTACAGGGGGCAACTACGAGCAGTACTTC	CATSSGTGGNYEQYF
TRBV25-1	TRBD2	.	TRBJ2-5	TGTGCCAGCAGTACGGCGGGGGGGCTAAGGCCCCAGTACTTC	CASSTAGGLRPQYF
TRBV7-6	.	.	TRBJ1-3	TGTGCCAGCAGCTTTTCTGGGGGGATCGCGGGAAACACCATATATTTT	CASSFSGGIAGNTIYF
TRBV6-5	TRBD2	few	TRBJ2-2	TGTGCCAGCAGTTACTCGGGCGGGGGGGCCGCCGGGGAGCTGTTTTTT	CASSYSGGGAAGELFF
TRBV5-5	TRBD1	.	TRBJ1-2	TGTGCCAGCAGCCCAGGGGGAAACTATGGCTACACCTTC	CASSPGGNYGYTF
TRBV21-1	.	.	TRBJ1-6	TGTGCCAGCAGCAAAGTTGTCTCAGGTCGGGAGGCTATCTATAATTCACCCCTCCACTTT	CASSKVVSGREAIYNSPLHF
TRBV2	TRBD1	.	TRBJ1-1	TGTGCCAGCCAAAGGACAGGGGCTTTGAACACTGAAGCTTTCTTT	CASQRTGALNTEAFF
TRBV7-9	.	once	TRBJ1-1	TGTGCCAGCAGCCGACAGCTCGAAGCTTTCTTT	CASSRQLEAFF
TRBV4-1	.	.	TRBJ2-7	TGCGCCAGCAGCCAAGGAGAGAGGGTGGGCGAGCAGTACTTC	CASSQGERVGEQYF
TRBV19	.	.	TRBJ1-1	TGTGCCAGTAGGGGCAGGGGATCGGCGAACACTGAAGCTTTCTTT	CASRGRGSANTEAFF
TRBV2	.	.	TRBJ1-1	TGTGCCAGCAGGGAGGACACTGAAGCTTTCTTT	CASREDTEAFF
TRBV18	.	.	TRBJ1-1	TGTGCCAGCTCACCCCTGGGACACCAGAACACTGAAGCTTTCTTT	CASSPLGHQNTEAFF
TRBV5-1	TRBD2	.	TRBJ2-3	TGCGCCAGCAGCGCGGTAGCGGGGGGGCAGAGCACAGATACGCAGTATTTT	CASSAVAGGQSTDTQYF
TRBV7-8	.	.	TRBJ2-7	TGTGCCAGCAGCTTAGTAGGGGTGGGTGAGCAGTACTTC	CASSLVGVGEQYF
TRBV7-9	.	.	TRBJ2-2	TGTGCCAGCAGCTTAGTCGCCGGGGGAAACACCGGGGAGCTGTTTTTT	CASSLVAGGNTGELFF
TRBV19	TRBD1	.	TRBJ2-7	TGTGCCAGTAGAGCCTCAGGGACAGGGGTTTACGAGCAGTACTTC	CASRASGTGVYEQYF
TRBV13	.	.	TRBJ2-1	TGTGCCAGCAGCATCGCAACCACAACCAGCTCCTACAATGAGCAGTTCTTC	CASSIATTTSSYNEQFF
TRBV19	.	.	TRBJ1-2	TGTGCCAGTAGTAGCGCCACCGAGAGAGGCTACACCTTC	CASSSATERGYTF